This is a list of T cell receptor beta chains from one sample in a study of T cell repertoires in cytomegalovirus infection. One entry per CDR3 protein, called by TCRdb with MiXCR from the reads. The sample has some 400,000 distinct CDR3 sequences; approximately 31% are singletons. The sample was PBMCs. The source is a human donor in good health (CMV status not recorded). Some clones in this sample may be carry-over from other donors' samples. The CDR3 runs from the conserved cysteine through the conserved F or W. The D gene is left open where the match is weak. The size field is filled for only some rows; it gives once, few, many or a size class.

cdr3_nt | cdr3_aa | j_call | v_call | clone_size | d_call
TGTGCCAGCAGTTTAAAGGGGGGCCGGGAGACCCAGTACTTC | CASSLKGGRETQYF | TRBJ2-5 | TRBV12-3/TRBV12-4 | few | -
TGTGCCAGCAGTCCTGACAGCGCCAATCAGCCCCAGCATTTT | CASSPDSANQPQHF | TRBJ1-5 | TRBV6-5 | - | -
TGTGCCAGTAGTACGACTAGACAAGGGGATACGCAGTATTTT | CASSTTRQGDTQYF | TRBJ2-3 | TRBV19 | - | -
TGTGCCAGCAGTCCCTTGGCCACTGAGGCTTTCTTT | CASSPLATEAFF | TRBJ1-1 | TRBV27 | - | -
TGCAGTGCTAGTTATTCTAGCGGGGGCTCCTCCGAGCAGTACTTC | CSASYSSGGSSEQYF | TRBJ2-7 | TRBV20-1 | few | TRBD2
TGTGCCAGCAGCTTCAGGGTTCTCGAGACCCAGTACTTC | CASSFRVLETQYF | TRBJ2-5 | TRBV7-2 | many | -
TGTGCCAGCAGCTGGCGGCAGGGGCGAGGCTACACCTTC | CASSWRQGRGYTF | TRBJ1-2 | TRBV7-2 | many | -
TGTGCCAGCAGGGGGACAGGGAACTCTGGAAACACCATATATTTT | CASRGTGNSGNTIYF | TRBJ1-3 | TRBV28 | - | TRBD1
TGTGCCAGCGCGACAGGGCCGGGTAGCAATCAGCCCCAGCATTTT | CASATGPGSNQPQHF | TRBJ1-5 | TRBV12-3/TRBV12-4 | - | TRBD1
TGTGCCATCAGTGAGAGGCAGGGCAATCAGCCCCAGCATTTT | CAISERQGNQPQHF | TRBJ1-5 | TRBV10-3 | many | -
TGTGCCAGCAGTTTCCGGACGGCGAACCAAGAGACCCAGTACTTC | CASSFRTANQETQYF | TRBJ2-5 | TRBV27 | - | -
TGTGCCAGCAGTGAGTGGACAGGGGGCTTCGGTTCTCAAGAGACCCAGTACTTC | CASSEWTGGFGSQETQYF | TRBJ2-5 | TRBV2 | - | TRBD1
TGTGCCAGCAGCTTAATCCATCAGGGGGGTACTGAAGCTTTCTTT | CASSLIHQGGTEAFF | TRBJ1-1 | TRBV7-8 | many | TRBD1
TGTGCCAGCAGCCGCGTCGGGACAGGGCTCACCGGGGAGCTGTTTTTT | CASSRVGTGLTGELFF | TRBJ2-2 | TRBV7-9 | many | TRBD1
TGTGCCAGCAGCTGGGGGACTAGCGGGGGTAATGAGCAGTTCTTC | CASSWGTSGGNEQFF | TRBJ2-1 | TRBV5-6 | few | TRBD2
TGTGCCAGCAGTGAACTCGCCGGCGGCTATGGCTACACCTTC | CASSELAGGYGYTF | TRBJ1-2 | TRBV2 | few | -
TGCGCCAGCAGCTTGTTAGCGTCCCCCGGGAGCACCGGGGAGCTGTTTTTT | CASSLLASPGSTGELFF | TRBJ2-2 | TRBV5-1 | few | -
TGTGCCAGTAGTATGGGCCGGGGCAAGTGGGACACCGGGGAGCTGTTTTTT | CASSMGRGKWDTGELFF | TRBJ2-2 | TRBV19 | few | -
TGTGCCAGCAGCTTACGGGAGACGACCGGGGAGCTGTTTTTT | CASSLRETTGELFF | TRBJ2-2 | TRBV7-8 | - | -
TGTGCCAGCAGCCGCGAAACCGGACAGGGCTATGAGTACTTC | CASSRETGQGYEYF | TRBJ2-7 | TRBV7-8 | few | TRBD1
TGTGCCAGCTCACCACCGGGGGAAGGCCAGGATAACAATGAGCAGTTCTTC | CASSPPGEGQDNNEQFF | TRBJ2-1 | TRBV18 | few | -
TGTGCCAGCAGTGAATATACCGTGTCGGATACGCAGTATTTT | CASSEYTVSDTQYF | TRBJ2-3 | TRBV25-1 | - | -
TGTGCCAGCAGCAGGGGGGGGGAGAACACTGAAGCTTTCTTT | CASSRGGENTEAFF | TRBJ1-1 | TRBV7-2 | many | -
TGTGCCATCAGTGAAGGCCAGGGCAGGGGAGAGACCCAGTACTTC | CAISEGQGRGETQYF | TRBJ2-5 | TRBV10-3 | - | -
TGCGCCAGCAGCCCTCGCCAGGGGGGGAGCACAGATACGCAGTATTTT | CASSPRQGGSTDTQYF | TRBJ2-3 | TRBV4-1 | few | -
TGTGCCAGCTCGCCCCCGGGGGCCGGCAATCAGCCCCAGCATTTT | CASSPPGAGNQPQHF | TRBJ1-5 | TRBV12-3/TRBV12-4 | few | -
TGTGCCAGCAGGCTGGACAGGAGCTCTGGAAACACCATATATTTT | CASRLDRSSGNTIYF | TRBJ1-3 | TRBV12-3/TRBV12-4 | many | TRBD1
TGTGCCAGTAGTACCCCCCGGGGAGCCAGCTCCTACAATGAGCAGTTCTTC | CASSTPRGASSYNEQFF | TRBJ2-1 | TRBV19 | - | -
TGTGCCAGTCGAACCACAGATACGCAGTATTTT | CASRTTDTQYF | TRBJ2-3 | TRBV27 | - | -
TGTGCCAGCAGCTTACCGGGACAGGGGATGTCAGAGACCCAGTACTTC | CASSLPGQGMSETQYF | TRBJ2-5 | TRBV7-8 | - | TRBD1
TGTGCCAGCAGCGTATCGGAGGGATCGGGCACCGGGGAGCTGTTTTTT | CASSVSEGSGTGELFF | TRBJ2-2 | TRBV9 | few | -
TGCAGTGCTAGAGATCTGTGGGGTGAGAACACTGAAGCTTTCTTT | CSARDLWGENTEAFF | TRBJ1-1 | TRBV20-1 | - | -
TGTGCCAGCAGCATTTTAGGGAGCGGGGGAGGGGGACAAGAGACCCAGTACTTC | CASSILGSGGGGQETQYF | TRBJ2-5 | TRBV7-2 | - | TRBD2
TGTGCCAGTAGTATGGAGCAGGGACGGGAAAAACTGTTTTTT | CASSMEQGREKLFF | TRBJ1-4 | TRBV19 | few | -
TGTGCCAGCAGCTTAACCCCTAATCCCCCGAACACTGAAGCTTTCTTT | CASSLTPNPPNTEAFF | TRBJ1-1 | TRBV7-3 | - | -
TGTGCCAGCAGCCTCGCCGGGACTAGCGGGCACAATGAGCAGTTATTC | CASSLAGTSGHNEQLF | TRBJ2-1 | TRBV7-8 | - | TRBD2
TGTGCCAGCAGCCAACCAAAAGGGCTAGCGGGGGGGAACACAGATACGCAGTATTTT | CASSQPKGLAGGNTDTQYF | TRBJ2-3 | TRBV7-2 | many | TRBD2
TGTGCCAGCAGCTTAGCTAGAGGGGGGGCTGGCTATGGCTACACCTTC | CASSLARGGAGYGYTF | TRBJ1-2 | TRBV11-2 | - | -
TGTGCCAGCAGCGGTGGTGGGTATGAGCAGTTCTTC | CASSGGGYEQFF | TRBJ2-1 | TRBV7-8 | - | -
TGTGCCAGCAGCTTAGGAGGGACAGATTTTTATGGCTACACCTTC | CASSLGGTDFYGYTF | TRBJ1-2 | TRBV7-9 | few | TRBD1
TGTGCCAGCAGCCCCACCGGGACAGGGGCCTACGAGCAGTACTTC | CASSPTGTGAYEQYF | TRBJ2-7 | TRBV28 | few | TRBD1
TGTGCCAGTAGACAGGGTTCCTACAATGAGCAGTTCTTC | CASRQGSYNEQFF | TRBJ2-1 | TRBV19 | - | -
TGTGCCAGTAGCCCCCTTCAGGGTTTGGGTGACAATGAGCAGTTCTTC | CASSPLQGLGDNEQFF | TRBJ2-1 | TRBV19 | - | -
TGCAGCGCAGTGGGCCCCCTTTACGAGCAGTACTTC | CSAVGPLYEQYF | TRBJ2-7 | TRBV29-1 | - | -
TGTGCCAGCAGCTTAGATGCCATCCCCTACGAGCAGTACTTC | CASSLDAIPYEQYF | TRBJ2-7 | TRBV7-9 | - | -
TGTGCCAGTACGTTGGGCAGTTTGAATTCACCCCTCCACTTT | CASTLGSLNSPLHF | TRBJ1-6 | TRBV19 | - | -
TGTGCCAGCAGCTTAGGGAAAGGGGGCACCCTGTACTTC | CASSLGKGGTLYF | TRBJ2-7 | TRBV7-8 | many | TRBD1
TGCGCCAGCAGCCAGACTTCCGGGAGGCGGGGCAGCAATCAGCCCCAGCATTTT | CASSQTSGRRGSNQPQHF | TRBJ1-5 | TRBV4-1 | - | -
TGTGCCAGCTTGACAGGGAACTATGGCTACACCTTC | CASLTGNYGYTF | TRBJ1-2 | TRBV25-1 | - | TRBD1
TGTGCCAGCAGTGCGGGACAGGGTAAAGAGACCCAGTACTTC | CASSAGQGKETQYF | TRBJ2-5 | TRBV12-3/TRBV12-4 | - | TRBD1
TGTGCCAGCAGCCAAGGTGGCGGGGGGGCCGCAGATACGCAGTATTTT | CASSQGGGGAADTQYF | TRBJ2-3 | TRBV6-6 | many | TRBD2
TGTGCCAGCAGAGCCCTCGACAGCTATAATTCACCCCTCCACTTT | CASRALDSYNSPLHF | TRBJ1-6 | TRBV7-6 | - | -
TGTGCCAGCAGCGTATCCGGGACATCGAACACTGAAGCTTTCTTT | CASSVSGTSNTEAFF | TRBJ1-1 | TRBV3-1 | - | -
TGTGCCAGCAGTTACAACCTAGGGGACTATGGCTACACCTTC | CASSYNLGDYGYTF | TRBJ1-2 | TRBV6-2/TRBV6-3 | - | -